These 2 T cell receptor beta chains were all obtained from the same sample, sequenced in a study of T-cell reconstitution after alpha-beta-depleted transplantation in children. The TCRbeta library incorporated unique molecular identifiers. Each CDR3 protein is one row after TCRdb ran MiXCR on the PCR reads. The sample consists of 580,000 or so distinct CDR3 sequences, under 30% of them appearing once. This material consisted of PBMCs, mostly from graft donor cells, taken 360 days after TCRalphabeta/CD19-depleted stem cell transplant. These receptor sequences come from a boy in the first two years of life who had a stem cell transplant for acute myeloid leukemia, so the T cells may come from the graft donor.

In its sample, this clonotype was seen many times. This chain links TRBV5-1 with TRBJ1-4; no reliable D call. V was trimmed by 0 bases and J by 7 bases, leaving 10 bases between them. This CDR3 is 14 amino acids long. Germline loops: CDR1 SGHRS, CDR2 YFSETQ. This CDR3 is CASSLGRRPEKLFF. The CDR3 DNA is TGCGCCAGCAGCTTGGGGCGACGACCTGAAAAACTGTTTTTT.

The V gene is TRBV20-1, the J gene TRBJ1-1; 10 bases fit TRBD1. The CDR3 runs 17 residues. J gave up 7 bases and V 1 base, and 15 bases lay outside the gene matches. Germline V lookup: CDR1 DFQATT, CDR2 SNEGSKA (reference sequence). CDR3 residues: CSARARTGGGITIEAFF. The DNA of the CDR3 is TGCAGTGCTAGAGCGCGGACAGGGGGAGGGATTACGATTGAAGCTTTCTTT.